This TCR beta chain derives from a study of blood T cell repertoires in COVID-19. Study at large: Samples taken during acute and convalescent COVID-19 were collected in the United States, Italy and Spain. PBMCs, B-cell-depleted T cells, or T cells provided the cDNA or gDNA that made up the material.

V dropped 5 bases and J dropped 7; count of bases not matched to a gene: 11. This CDR3 region has 15 residues. Germline V gene data show CDR1 as SGHAT and CDR2 as FQNNGV. Original analysis: Scientists estimated how many nucleated cells there were by amplifying reference gene primers. Assay: immunoSEQ multiplex PCR; the TCRdb copy retains only in-frame clones and omits some. The D gene and trimming were derived from the DNA, and the V and J assignments and clone size from that table. The data show 88,000 or so clones, with roughly four fifths seen just once and around 12% held by the top ten. The rearrangement uses TRBV11-2 and TRBJ1-2; 9 bases are shared with TRBD1. The sample consisted of peripheral blood. The sequence came from a man at least 80 years old with acute or convalescent COVID-19. Here the CDR3 reads CASSASTGGLGGYTF. DNA of the CDR3: TGTGCCAGCAGCGCGTCGACAGGGGGGCTCGGTGGCTACACCTTC.